This T cell receptor (beta chain) was captured in a study of blood T cell repertoires in COVID-19. On the study more broadly: Samples came from the United States, Italy and Spain, spanning acute and convalescent COVID-19. The cDNA or gDNA used as material had been derived from T cells, B-cell-depleted T cells, or PBMCs.

As originally analysed: Estimates of nucleated cell counts were drawn from the amplification of reference gene primers. Repertoires were generated with immunoSEQ multiplex PCR, while TCRdb's copy carries only in-frame clones and drops some. The DNA was the basis for D and trimming; V, J and clone size are from that table. The sample has around 700,000 clones, around 89% seen once. This clone has only a few counts. Sequencing was performed on peripheral blood. This TCR derives from a woman between 18 and 30 years old with acute or convalescent COVID-19.

The CDR3 DNA follows: TGTGCCTGGAGCACAATAGCGGGGGGTTACAATGAGCAGTTCTTC. It specifies CAWSTIAGGYNEQFF. The V and J genes are TRBV30 and TRBJ2-1, with 10 bases aligning to TRBD2. After removal of 3 bases from V and 4 bases from J, the junction contained 6 bases not matched to a gene. The V gene's germline CDR1 is GTSNPN and CDR2 SVGIG (reference sequence). The CDR3 consists of 15 residues.